Detailed here is one TCR beta chain. CDR3 size: 14 residues. Germline CDR1 MNHEY, CDR2 SVGAGI. After removal of 3 bases from V and 5 bases from J, the junction contained 4 bases not matched to a gene. These data are taken from a study of blood T cell repertoires in COVID-19. Across the whole study: Spain, Italy and the United States supplied samples that represented acute and convalescent COVID-19. The analysed material was cDNA or gDNA that came from T cells, B-cell-depleted T cells, or PBMCs.

As handled by the study authors: How many nucleated cells were present was estimated from reference gene primer amplification. Data came from immunoSEQ multiplex PCR; TCRdb stores just in-frame clones and leaves some out. That table supplies the V and J calls and clone size; D and trimming were determined from the DNA. Of some 91,000 clones listed, roughly 85% are singletons. The TCR comes from a human donor in a cohort sampled during active COVID-19. Sequencing was carried out using peripheral blood. The V and J genes are TRBV6-5 and TRBJ2-7; the match to TRBD1 covers 10 bases. The CDR3 sequence is CASSYLGTGDEQYF. The CDR3 DNA reads as TGTGCCAGCAGTTATTTGGGGACAGGGGACGAGCAGTACTTC.